These 27 T cell receptor beta chains were all obtained from the same sample, sequenced in a study of read filtering for tumor transcriptome and immune sequencing. From around 440 ng of RNA, a library with molecular barcoded alpha/delta and beta/gamma adaptors was made. TCRdb re-analysed the reads in MiXCR, keeping a single row per CDR3 protein. Among under 60,000 distinct CDR3 sequences listed, around 19% were seen once. Material: a population of CD138-negative cells sorted from bone marrow. The receptor source for this set is a donor at least 40 years old with multiple myeloma.

The chain links TRBV6-1 to TRBJ2-7; TRBD1 aligns across 9 bases. Trimming cost V 2 bases and J 6 bases; bases outside gene matches: 8. Germline CDR1 MNHNS, CDR2 SASEGT. The CDR3 spans 15 residues. The CDR3 loop is CASSESRTGVSEQYF. CDR3 DNA: TGTGCCAGCAGTGAATCAAGGACAGGGGTTTCCGAGCAGTACTTC.

Many counts were recorded for this clonotype. V gene TRBV12-3 or TRBV12-4 combines with J gene TRBJ2-2; D is perhaps TRBD1 (5 bases). The CDR3 consists of 12 residues. V was cut by 7 bases and J by 5 bases, with 8 bases left in between. CDR3: CASIQGTGELFF. CDR3 in DNA: TGTGCCAGCATTCAGGGAACCGGGGAGCTGTTTTTT.

Many counts were recorded for this clonotype. The chain uses TRBV12-3 or TRBV12-4 and TRBJ2-2, with a tentative D call TRBD2 (5 bases). V shed 6 bases and J shed 4 bases, with 12 bases lying between them. The CDR3 totals 14 residues. This CDR3 is CASSLTGGTGELFF. CDR3 DNA: TGTGCCAGCAGCTTAACTGGAGGCACCGGGGAGCTGTTTTTT.

Only a few counts were recorded for this clonotype. This may stem from a read error, because a much larger clone lies one nucleotide away. V and J are TRBV24-1 and TRBJ2-3, with TRBD2 matching 7 bases. Germline V CDR1 and CDR2: KGHDR, SFDVKD. CDR3 length equals 16 residues. This CDR3 reads CATSDLREGSTDTQCF. CDR3 bases: TGTGCCACCAGTGATTTGAGGGAGGGATCAACAGATACGCAGTGTTTT.

This clonotype was counted a few times. The chain recombines TRBV6-1 with TRBJ1-2; D uncertain. V lost 4 bases, J lost 4 bases, and 13 bases lay in between. Germline V gene lookup returns CDR1 MNHNS and CDR2 SASEGT. The CDR3 extends over 14 amino acids. For the CDR3, the DNA is TGTGCCAGCAGTGCGGAACAGACCGTCTATGGCTACACCTTC. Translating gives CASSAEQTVYGYTF.

This clonotype was seen repeatedly, ten times or more. V gene TRBV9 combines with J gene TRBJ2-7, with unresolved D. CDR1 and CDR2 from the germline V gene are SGDLS and YYNGEE. Trimming stripped 0 bases from V and 7 bases from J, with 11 bases between. The CDR3 has 13 amino acids. CDR3 sequence: CASSVEVLGEQYF. CDR3 coding DNA: TGTGCCAGCAGCGTAGAGGTATTGGGTGAGCAGTACTTC.

This clonotype was detected ten times or more. V is TRBV11-2 and J is TRBJ1-6; the D is unclear. The CDR3 loop spans 12 amino acids. V was clipped by 3 bases and J by 11 bases, with 8 bases between them. Looked up from germline, CDR1 is SGHAT and CDR2 is FQNNGV. The CDR3 DNA is TGTGCCAGCAGCTTTACGGGGACACCCCTCCACTTT. Amino acids: CASSFTGTPLHF. Full variable domain (outside the CDR3, taken from reference TRBV11-2 and TRBJ1-6): EAGVAQSPRYKIIEKRQSVAFWCNPISGHATLYWYQQILGQGPKLLIQFQNNGVVDDSQLPKDRFSAERLKGVDSTLKIQPAKLEDSAVYLCASSFTGTPLHFGNGTRLTVT.

This clonotype showed up just a few times. The chain joins TRBV5-6 to TRBJ2-7, with TRBD1 matching 8 bases. The V gene's germline CDR1 is SGHDT and CDR2 YYEEEE. The CDR3 is 14 amino acids. Trimming took 4 bases from V and 1 from J; bases not matched to a gene: 4. The CDR3 region has the DNA TGTGCCAGCAGCAAACGGACAGGGTCCTACGAGCAGTACTTC. Its translation: CASSKRTGSYEQYF.

A word on this clonotype: It may be a read error: a sequence one base away is much more abundant. The chain couples TRBV20-1 to TRBJ2-3, with D perhaps matching TRBD1 or TRBD2 (5 bases each). CDR1 and CDR2 (germline): DFQATT, SNEGSKA (reference sequence). The germline V and J ends were trimmed by 6 bases and 12 bases, with 22 bases remaining between them. The CDR3 loop spans 13 amino acids. The CDR3 DNA sequence: TGCAGTGCAAGCGTCCAAGACGGGACCGATCAGTATTTT. Its protein product is CSASVQDGTDQYF.

As to this clonotype: One end of the junction does not line up with germline, which may come from a read error. J is TRBJ2-3 and V is TRBV12-3 or TRBV12-4; TRBD2 matches at 13 bases. The CDR3 runs 15 residues. The CDR3 DNA sequence: TGTGCCAGCCGCTGGACTAGCGGGAGCCCAGATACGCGGTATTTT. Amino acid sequence: CASRWTSGSPDTRYF.

This clonotype was seen repeatedly, ten times or more. The rearrangement uses TRBV10-3 and TRBJ2-1, with 7 nucleotides matching TRBD2. Germline V gives CDR1 ENHRY, CDR2 SYGVKD. The J segment lost 8 bases and the V segment lost 6 bases, leaving 7 bases of the junction unmatched. This CDR3 is 13 amino acids long. The CDR3 loop is CAIRAGAVDEQFF. The DNA of the CDR3 is TGTGCCATCAGGGCGGGAGCTGTTGATGAGCAGTTCTTC.

This clonotype was counted ten times or more. This likely reflects a read error, since a far larger clone is one base away. This chain links TRBV12-3 or TRBV12-4 with TRBJ2-6, with 8 bases identical to TRBD2. This CDR3 region has 14 residues. The CDR3 DNA sequence: TGTTCCAGCGGGGGCTTCTCTGGGGCCAACGTCCTGACTTTC. Its protein product is CSSGGFSGANVLTF.

A single count supports this clonotype. One end of the junction does not line up with germline, which may come from a read error. This chain uses TRBV7-3 with TRBJ2-1; TRBD2 agrees at 7 bases. CDR1 is SGHTA, CDR2 FQGTGA, per germline. There are 16 residues in the CDR3. The CDR3 sequence is CASSRSLPGGYNDQFF. The DNA for the CDR3 is TGTGCCAGCAGCCGATCACTACCGGGAGGCTACAATGATCAGTTCTTC. Full variable domain (remainder filled in from reference TRBV7-3 and TRBJ2-1): GAGVSQTPSNKVTEKGKYVELRCDPISGHTALYWYRQSLGQGPEFLIYFQGTGAADDSGLPNDRFFAVRPEGSVSTLKIQRTERGDSAVYLCASSRSLPGGYNDQFFGPGTRLTVL.

Ten or more counts support this clonotype. The rearrangement joins TRBV9 to TRBJ2-6, with a weak D call TRBD2 (6 bases). The CDR3 has 18 amino acids. Germline V gives CDR1 SGDLS, CDR2 YYNGEE. V gave up 0 bases and J gave up 4 bases, with 17 bases separating them. CDR3 sequence: CASSVEVGGVAGANVLTF. CDR3 coding DNA: TGTGCCAGCAGCGTAGAAGTTGGAGGGGTGGCCGGGGCCAACGTCCTGACTTTC.

In regard to this clonotype: This may stem from a read error, because a much larger clone lies one nucleotide away. The chain has TRBV5-1 and TRBJ2-7; D is tentatively TRBD1 or TRBD2 (5 bases each). The CDR3 runs to 14 residues. Germline V CDR1 and CDR2: SGHRS, YFSETQ. CDR3 DNA: TGCGCCAGCAGCTCCCGGGACGGCGCCTACGGGCAGTACTTC. Its translation: CASSSRDGAYGQYF.

There are many counts of this clonotype. This chain joins TRBV7-6 and TRBJ2-1; D is unresolved. The V gene lost 1 base and the J gene lost 9 bases, with 7 bases spanning the gap. This CDR3 region has 12 residues. The V gene's germline CDR1 is SGHVS and CDR2 FNYEAQ. CDR3 bases: TGTGCCAGCAGCTTAGGACCCATTGAGCAGTTCTTC. Protein sequence: CASSLGPIEQFF.

This clonotype was counted at least ten times. The rearrangement uses TRBV6-2 or TRBV6-3 and TRBJ2-6; 9 bases align to TRBD2. Germline V gene sequence: CDR1 MNHEY, CDR2 SVGEGT. Trimming at V came to 2 bases and at J to 0 bases, leaving 8 bases not matched to a gene. The CDR3 loop spans 19 amino acids. CDR3 DNA sequence: TGTGCCAGCAGTTACACCCGGACTAGCGTGTTCTCTGGGGCCAACGTCCTGACTTTC. Its protein is CASSYTRTSVFSGANVLTF.

Concerning this clonotype: Without the conserved terminal phenylalanine or tryptophan, this CDR3 likely stems from a read error. This chain uses TRBV12-3 or TRBV12-4 with TRBJ2-1; TRBD2 matches at 11 bases. The CDR3 is made up of 16 amino acids. Trimming cost V 6 bases and J 3 bases; bases outside gene matches: 7. The CDR3 DNA follows: TGTGCCAGCAGACCGACTAGCGGGGACCTCTACAATGAGCAGTTCCTC. Encoded protein: CASRPTSGDLYNEQFL.

Many counts were recorded for this clonotype. V usage is TRBV4-1 and J usage is TRBJ1-1, with D uncertain. Deletions cut 1 base from V and 6 bases from J, with 12 bases between. This CDR3 comprises 14 residues. Germline loops: CDR1 MGHRA, CDR2 YSYEKL. CDR3 region: CASSQVNPSAEAFF. CDR3 bases: TGCGCCAGCAGCCAAGTTAATCCGTCGGCTGAAGCTTTCTTT.

This clonotype has at least ten counts. V is TRBV10-3 and J is TRBJ2-1; TRBD1 matches 9 bases. V dropped 5 bases and J dropped 9; count of bases not matched to a gene: 11. Germline V gene sequence: CDR1 ENHRY, CDR2 SYGVKD. CDR3 size: 15 residues. The CDR3: CAISPTGTGSSEQFF. The DNA of the CDR3 is TGTGCCATCAGTCCGACCGGGACAGGGTCCAGTGAGCAGTTCTTC.

This clonotype showed up just a few times. J is TRBJ2-3 and V is TRBV6-5; D is perhaps TRBD1 or TRBD2 (5 bases each). V gave up 8 bases and J gave up 6 bases, with 9 bases separating them. Germline loops: CDR1 MNHEY, CDR2 SVGAGI. CDR3 length: 11 residues. CDR3 region: CASVGVDTQYF. The CDR3, as DNA: TGTGCCAGCGTGGGGGTTGATACGCAGTATTTT.

In its sample, this clonotype was seen many times. The chain uses TRBV20-1 and TRBJ2-5; 8 nucleotides match TRBD1. The CDR3 loop spans 13 amino acids. Germline trimming cut 5 bases from V and 1 base from J; bases unmatched to any gene: 3. CDR1 DFQATT and CDR2 SNEGSKA come from the germline V gene (reference sequence). The DNA for the CDR3 is TGCAGTGCTGAGGGACAGGCCCAAGAGACCCAGTACTTC. It is translated as CSAEGQAQETQYF.

This clonotype has just a few counts. One base away lies a much larger clone, so this may be a sequencing read error. The chain links TRBV20-1 to TRBJ2-6; D gene unclear. Germline lookup yields CDR1 DFQATT and CDR2 SNEGSKA (reference sequence). Between the trimmed V and J ends, which lost 0 bases and 2 bases, there was a span of 8 bases. This CDR3 has 15 residues. CDR3 sequence (DNA): TGCAGTGCTAGAGATTCGGACCCTGGGGCCAACGTCCTGACTTTC. Residues: CSARDSDPGANVLTF.

There are a few counts of this clonotype. A read error may be the cause here, since a much bigger clone is one base away. The chain uses TRBV20-1 and TRBJ2-1; TRBD2 aligns across 8 bases. The CDR3 extends over 15 amino acids. Germline assignment: CDR1 DFQATT and CDR2 SNEGSKA (reference sequence). J lost 0 bases, V lost 6 bases, and 7 bases had no gene match. The CDR3 coding sequence is TGCAGTGCCTATAGCGGGGAGAGCTCCTACAATGAGCAGTTCTTC. Its translation: CSAYSGESSYNEQFF.

This clonotype showed up many times. The rearrangement joins TRBV11-2 to TRBJ2-2; 14 positions match TRBD2. CDR1 and CDR2 (germline): SGHAT, FQNNGV. Trimming cost V 5 bases and J 8 bases; bases outside gene matches: 4. This CDR3 spans 15 amino acids. The CDR3: CASSRLAGGFGELFF. The CDR3 coding sequence is TGTGCCAGCAGCCGACTAGCGGGAGGGTTTGGGGAGCTGTTTTTT. The whole variable domain, filled in from reference TRBV11-2 and TRBJ2-2, reads EAGVAQSPRYKIIEKRQSVAFWCNPISGHATLYWYQQILGQGPKLLIQFQNNGVVDDSQLPKDRFSAERLKGVDSTLKIQPAKLEDSAVYLCASSRLAGGFGELFFGEGSRLTVL.

This clonotype appeared many times. V gene TRBV7-2 combines with J gene TRBJ2-3; 11 bases agree with TRBD2. CDR1 SGHTA and CDR2 FQGNSA come from the germline V gene. There are 17 residues in the CDR3. With 0 bases clipped from V and 5 bases from J, the junction kept 7 bases outside the gene matches. CDR3 nucleotide sequence: TGTGCCAGCAGCTTAGCGATACTAGCGGGAGTCCAAGATACGCAGTATTTT. Translation gives CASSLAILAGVQDTQYF.

This clonotype was recorded many times. The chain combines TRBV5-1 with TRBJ1-1; 8 bases are a match to TRBD1. V was pared by 1 base and J by 2 bases, with 4 bases of the junction left unmatched. Per germline, CDR1 SGHRS and CDR2 YFSETQ. There are 15 residues in the CDR3. CDR3 nucleotide sequence: TGCGCCAGCAGCTTGATCGGACAGGGCAACACTGAAGCTTTCTTT. Encoded protein: CASSLIGQGNTEAFF.